The source of this TCR beta chain is a study of beta chain features in type 1 diabetes. Expressed TCRB transcripts were sequenced because the isolated RNA had all been reverse transcribed beforehand. TCRdb's table, derived via immunoSEQ multiplex PCR, lists solely in-frame clones and lacks some. Of hundreds of thousands of clones in the sample, 13% were seen once. Overall study results and limits: A moderate, significant TCRB CDR3 shortening appeared in type 1 diabetes across four CD4+ subsets.

The CDR3 loop spans 15 amino acids. The J segment lost 3 bases and the V segment lost 3 bases, leaving 5 bases of the junction unmatched. Germline V CDR1 and CDR2: GTSNPN, SVGIG (reference sequence). About this clone: Its antigen is as yet unknown.

Sequenced sample: naive CD4+ T cells from blood. The chain uses TRBV30 and TRBJ2-2; 9 nucleotides align to TRBD2. This TCR derives from a man between 18 and 35 years old with type 1 diabetes. CDR3 DNA sequence: TGTGCCTGGAGCACAGCGGGGGGATACACCGGGGAGCTGTTTTTT. This codes for CAWSTAGGYTGELFF.